The 3 T cell receptor beta chains in this list originate from one sample, sequenced in a study of monozygotic twins with inflammatory bowel disease. TCRdb reworked the 5' RACE reads into one entry per CDR3 protein, no DNA. The sample totals 88,000 or so distinct CDR3 sequences. What was sequenced was blood. Receptors originate from a human donor with ulcerative colitis or Crohn's disease, or a healthy co-twin of an affected twin (not recorded which).

The chain recombines TRBV24-1 with TRBJ2-3; checking the TCRdb D call of TRBD1 is not possible without DNA. The CDR3 length is 14 residues. From germline, CDR1 is KGHDR and CDR2 SFDVKD. CDR3 loop: CATRGQISTDTQYF.

The rearrangement links TRBV19 to TRBJ2-7; TCRdb lists TRBD1, though no DNA is available to test this call. From germline, CDR1 is LNHDA and CDR2 SQIVND (reference sequence). This CDR3 region has 16 residues. The CDR3: CASSPSPGTGVDEQYF.

V is TRBV15 and J is TRBJ2-6. The CDR3 runs to 19 residues. CDR1 and CDR2 (germline): LNHNV, YYDKDF (reference sequence). This chain's CDR3 is CATSRDLRQELSGANVLTF.